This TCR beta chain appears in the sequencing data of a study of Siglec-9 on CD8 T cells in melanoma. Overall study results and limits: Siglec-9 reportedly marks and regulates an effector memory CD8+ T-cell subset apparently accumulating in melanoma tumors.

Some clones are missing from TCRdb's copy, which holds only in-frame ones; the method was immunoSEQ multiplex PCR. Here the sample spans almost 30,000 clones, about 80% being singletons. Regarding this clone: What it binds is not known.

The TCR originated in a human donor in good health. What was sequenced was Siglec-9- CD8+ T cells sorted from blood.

The CDR3 sequence is CASSDLLNEQFF. The CDR3 nucleotides are TGTGCCAGCAGTGATCTACTCAATGAGCAGTTCTTC. The gene calls are TRBV25-1 and TRBJ2-1; D is undetermined. Trimming removed 3 bases from V and 6 bases from J, with 6 bases in between. Germline CDR1 MGHDK, CDR2 SYGVNS. CDR3 length: 12 amino acids. The full variable domain, completed using reference TRBV25-1 and TRBJ2-1, is EADIYQTPRYLVIGTGKKITLECSQTMGHDKMYWYQQDPGMELHLIHYSYGVNSTEKGDLSSESTVSRIRTEHFPLTLESARPSHTSQYLCASSDLLNEQFFGPGTRLTVL.